The rows below give T cell receptor beta chains drawn from one sample of a study of blood T cell repertoires in COVID-19. This table comes from immunoSEQ multiplex PCR, and its TCRdb copy is limited to in-frame clones, with some not included. This sample has approximately 180,000 clones, with over 80% found just once. The sample taken for sequencing was peripheral blood. These receptors were obtained from a woman aged 40 to 50 with COVID-19, enrolled during active disease. The CDR3 runs from the conserved cysteine through the conserved F or W. D genes are given only for firm matches. Expanded clones get a size class; other rows say once, few or many, or leave the size out.

D gene	V gene	clone size	J gene	CDR3 protein	CDR3 DNA
.	TRBV11-2	.	TRBJ2-6	CASRDTKGANVLTF	TGTGCCAGCAGAGACACGAAGGGGGCCAACGTCCTGACTTTC
.	TRBV10-3	.	TRBJ1-6	CAIRTDNSPLHF	TGTGCCATCAGAACAGACAATTCACCCCTCCACTTT
.	TRBV5-1	.	TRBJ2-5	CASSGPGTQYF	TGCGCCAGCAGCGGGCCCGGGACCCAGTACTTC
TRBD1	TRBV9	many	TRBJ1-1	CASSGKGGLNTEAFF	TGTGCCAGCAGCGGGAAAGGGGGCCTGAACACTGAAGCTTTCTTT
.	TRBV7-6	.	TRBJ2-7	CASRAGQSYEQYF	TGTGCCAGCAGGGCGGGACAGTCATACGAGCAGTACTTC
.	TRBV3-1/TRBV3-2	.	TRBJ2-4	CASSPTGNTKNIQYF	TGTGCCAGCAGCCCAACAGGCAACACCAAAAACATTCAGTACTTC
.	TRBV10-3	once	TRBJ1-1	CAAATIGETEAFF	TGTGCCGCCGCGACAATCGGGGAGACTGAAGCTTTCTTT
TRBD1	TRBV27	.	TRBJ1-5	CASSLYGQGGYSNQPQHF	TGTGCCAGCAGTTTATACGGACAGGGAGGATATAGCAATCAGCCCCAGCATTTT
.	TRBV9	.	TRBJ2-3	CASSPLARPTGSDTQYF	TGTGCCAGCAGCCCTCTAGCCCGCCCAACCGGATCAGATACGCAGTATTTT
TRBD2	TRBV7-9	.	TRBJ2-7	CASSWTSGGANSEQYF	TGTGCCAGCAGCTGGACTAGCGGGGGGGCCAATAGCGAGCAGTACTTC
TRBD1	TRBV5-1	.	TRBJ2-7	CASSLAPGQGNYEQYF	TGCGCCAGCAGCTTGGCCCCGGGACAGGGGAACTACGAGCAGTACTTC
TRBD1	TRBV28	.	TRBJ2-7	CASSFPQQNRGVYEQYF	TGTGCCAGCAGTTTCCCTCAGCAGAACAGGGGAGTTTACGAGCAGTACTTC
TRBD1	TRBV6-5	once	TRBJ2-2	CASSYLGTGLGELFF	TGTGCCAGCAGTTATCTCGGGACAGGTCTCGGGGAGCTGTTTTTT
TRBD1	TRBV13	once	TRBJ2-1	CASSLVGTGGPQFF	TGTGCCAGCAGCTTAGTAGGGACAGGGGGACCGCAGTTCTTC
.	TRBV29-1	.	TRBJ1-1	CSGVQVEAFF	TGCAGCGGGGTACAGGTTGAAGCTTTCTTT
.	TRBV6-1	.	TRBJ1-3	CASSEATGSGGNTIYF	TGTGCCAGCAGTGAAGCAACAGGGTCCGGCGGAAACACCATATATTTT
.	TRBV3-1/TRBV3-2	.	TRBJ1-1	CASSLRKTFGTEAFF	TGTGCCAGCAGCCTCCGGAAGACCTTCGGGACTGAAGCTTTCTTT
TRBD2	TRBV4-1	many	TRBJ2-7	CASSQGTSAGYEQYF	TGCGCCAGCAGCCAGGGGACTAGCGCGGGGTACGAGCAGTACTTC
TRBD1	TRBV5-1	.	TRBJ2-7	CASSLQGTQLIDEQYF	TGCGCCAGCAGCTTACAGGGGACCCAGCTGATTGACGAGCAGTACTTC
.	TRBV7-6	few	TRBJ1-4	CASSLDRGGTNEKLFF	TGTGCCAGCAGCTTAGATAGAGGGGGAACTAATGAAAAACTGTTTTTT
TRBD2	TRBV7-2	.	TRBJ2-2	CASSLDLAGAGELFF	TGTGCCAGCAGCTTAGATCTAGCGGGAGCCGGGGAGCTGTTTTTT
TRBD2	TRBV11-2	.	TRBJ2-3	CASSLERLAGTDTQYF	TGTGCCAGCAGCTTAGAACGCCTAGCGGGCACAGATACGCAGTATTTT
.	TRBV7-9	.	TRBJ2-7	CASSLVIGGINEQYF	TGTGCCAGCAGCTTAGTAATCGGGGGTATCAACGAGCAGTACTTC
.	TRBV28	.	TRBJ2-1	CASSVGGAYNEQFF	TGTGCCAGCAGTGTCGGAGGGGCTTACAATGAGCAGTTCTTC
.	TRBV5-4	.	TRBJ1-6	CASSHTGTGSPLHF	TGTGCCAGCAGCCACACCGGGACTGGGTCACCCCTCCACTTT
.	TRBV10-3	.	TRBJ1-5	CAISDRVEQPQHF	TGTGCCATCAGTGATCGGGTGGAACAGCCCCAGCATTTT
TRBD2	TRBV4-1	.	TRBJ2-3	CASSQKREQADTQYF	TGCGCCAGCAGCCAGAAGCGGGAACAAGCAGATACGCAGTATTTT
TRBD1	TRBV18	.	TRBJ1-2	CASSTSSPDRGNGYTF	TGTGCCAGCTCAACTTCCTCTCCCGACAGGGGCAATGGCTACACCTTC
TRBD1	TRBV7-3	.	TRBJ1-2	CASSLDNRGNGYTF	TGTGCCAGCAGCTTAGACAACAGGGGAAATGGCTACACCTTC
TRBD1	TRBV5-4	.	TRBJ2-4	CASSSRTGLAKNIQYF	TGTGCCAGCAGCTCCCGGACAGGGCTAGCCAAAAACATTCAGTACTTC
TRBD1	TRBV27	.	TRBJ1-2	CASTRDRAGSQRYGYTF	TGTGCCAGCACCCGGGACAGGGCTGGTTCCCAGCGCTATGGCTACACCTTC
TRBD2	TRBV19	.	TRBJ2-7	CASSTTSGTVYEQYF	TGTGCCAGTAGTACGACTAGCGGGACAGTTTACGAGCAGTACTTC
.	TRBV7-2	.	TRBJ1-5	CASSLLQGPPNQPQHF	TGTGCCAGCAGCTTATTACAGGGCCCTCCTAATCAGCCCCAGCATTTT
TRBD2	TRBV5-4	few	TRBJ2-7	CASSPTSGRSYEQYF	TGTGCCAGCAGCCCGACTAGCGGGCGGTCCTACGAGCAGTACTTC
.	TRBV5-1	.	TRBJ1-3	CASSLDTSAGAIYF	TGCGCCAGCAGCTTGGACACATCGGCGGGGGCCATATATTTT
.	TRBV19	.	TRBJ1-1	CASRPGEWTEAFF	TGTGCCAGTAGGCCGGGTGAATGGACTGAAGCTTTCTTT
.	TRBV5-4	.	TRBJ1-4	CASKNEKLFF	TGTGCCAGTAAAAATGAAAAACTGTTTTTT
.	TRBV27	.	TRBJ1-2	CASSLSVVGGGYTF	TGTGCCAGCAGTTTATCAGTGGTTGGAGGTGGCTACACCTTC
.	TRBV7-7	.	TRBJ2-7	CASSLAPRSYEQYF	TGTGCTAGCAGCTTAGCTCCCCGGTCCTACGAGCAGTACTTC
.	TRBV19	.	TRBJ1-4	CASSIGPMAGVREKLFF	TGTGCCAGTAGTATAGGACCGATGGCAGGGGTTAGAGAAAAACTGTTTTTT
.	TRBV28	.	TRBJ2-7	CASREATRAYEQYF	TGTGCCAGCAGGGAGGCCACACGGGCCTACGAGCAGTACTTC
.	TRBV11-2	.	TRBJ2-7	CASSLDPGVTYEQYF	TGTGCCAGCAGCTTAGATCCAGGGGTGACCTACGAGCAGTACTTC
.	TRBV11-2	.	TRBJ1-1	CASSRDRMPFF	TGTGCCAGCAGCCGTGACAGGATGCCTTTCTTT
TRBD1	TRBV6-5	.	TRBJ1-1	CASSDRGLEAFF	TGTGCCAGCAGCGACAGGGGGCTTGAAGCTTTCTTT
TRBD1	TRBV11-2	.	TRBJ1-1	CASSMDRGDTEAFF	TGTGCCAGCAGCATGGACAGGGGTGACACTGAAGCTTTCTTT
.	TRBV3-1/TRBV3-2	.	TRBJ1-3	CASSQGVRGSGNTIYF	TGTGCCAGCAGCCAAGGGGTGCGGGGATCTGGAAACACCATATATTTT
TRBD2	TRBV10-1	once	TRBJ2-1	CASSPQRLAGLNNEQFF	TGCGCCAGCTCACCTCAGCGACTAGCGGGGCTAAACAATGAGCAGTTCTTC
.	TRBV7-9	.	TRBJ1-5	CASSLAARNQPQHF	TGTGCCAGCAGCTTAGCGGCCCGCAATCAGCCCCAGCATTTT
.	TRBV3-1/TRBV3-2	.	TRBJ2-2	CASSQLGLPFTGELFF	TGTGCCAGCAGCCAATTAGGACTACCATTCACCGGGGAGCTGTTTTTT
TRBD2	TRBV5-5	.	TRBJ2-3	CASRGSGGNTQYF	TGTGCCAGCAGAGGTAGCGGGGGGAATACGCAGTATTTT
.	TRBV6-1	.	TRBJ1-5	CASSEFRVTGQLNQPQHF	TGTGCCAGCAGTGAATTCAGGGTGACCGGACAGTTGAATCAGCCCCAGCATTTT
.	TRBV5-6	few	TRBJ2-7	CASSLRGTPSSYEQYF	TGTGCCAGCAGCTTGCGAGGGACACCGAGCTCCTACGAGCAGTACTTC
.	TRBV5-1	.	TRBJ2-7	CASSLVGGATYEQYF	TGCGCCAGCAGCTTGGTTGGGGGGGCGACCTACGAGCAGTACTTC